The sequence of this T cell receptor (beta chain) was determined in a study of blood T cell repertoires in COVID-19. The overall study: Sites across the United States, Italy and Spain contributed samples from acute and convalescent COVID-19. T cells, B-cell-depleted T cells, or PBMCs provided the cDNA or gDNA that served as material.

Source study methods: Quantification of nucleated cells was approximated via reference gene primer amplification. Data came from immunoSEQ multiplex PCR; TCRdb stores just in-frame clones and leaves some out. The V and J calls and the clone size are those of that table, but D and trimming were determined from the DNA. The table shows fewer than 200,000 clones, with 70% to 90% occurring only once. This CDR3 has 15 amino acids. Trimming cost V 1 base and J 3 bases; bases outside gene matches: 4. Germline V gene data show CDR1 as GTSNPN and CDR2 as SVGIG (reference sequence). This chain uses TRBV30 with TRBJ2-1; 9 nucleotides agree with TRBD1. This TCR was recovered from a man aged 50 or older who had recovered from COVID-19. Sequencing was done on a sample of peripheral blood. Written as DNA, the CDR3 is TGTGCCTGGAGTGGGGACAGGGCAGGCTACAATGAGCAGTTCTTC. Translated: CAWSGDRAGYNEQFF.